This entry describes one T cell receptor (beta chain). Its antigen is unknown. This entry comes from a study of cytomegalovirus exposure and HLA in healthy donors. Study details: Earlier, 180 million or so T cells were analyzed, and some 120 million unique TCR beta sequences were found among them. Ancestry clustering placed roughly 86% of some 400 genotyped donors in the Caucasian-associated cluster. Study observations and caveats: As confirmed in vitro, a few CMV-associated chains were specific for CMV antigens.

PCR primers comprised 60 Vbeta and 13 Jbeta primers. Generated by immunoSEQ multiplex PCR, the TCRdb table keeps only in-frame clones and is missing some. This table holds some 55,000 clones. V was cut by 4 bases and J by 5 bases, with 11 bases left in between. This CDR3 comprises 13 residues. The germline gives CDR1 MNHEY, CDR2 SVGAGI. Sequencing was performed on PBMCs. The rearrangement links TRBV6-5 to TRBJ1-1; D is perhaps TRBD1 (5 bases). This sequence originates from a man between 18 and 35 years old in good health and CMV-seropositive. For the CDR3, the DNA is TGTGCCAGCAGTTGGAGGGGTGATACTGAAGCTTTCTTT. Translated, it gives CASSWRGDTEAFF.